Reported below is one TCR beta chain. The antigen remains unidentified. The protocol was immunoSEQ multiplex PCR, while the TCRdb copy is restricted to in-frame clones and leaves out a portion. The sample yields 250,000 to 400,000 clones, over 75% seen once. The germline V and J ends were trimmed by 0 bases and 0 bases, with 8 bases remaining between them. The germline CDR1 and CDR2 sequences are GTSNPN and SVGIG (reference sequence). The CDR3 sequence is 14 residues long. This record comes from a study of cytomegalovirus exposure and HLA in healthy donors. Study outcomes and limitations: In vitro data verified a few CMV-associated chains as specific for CMV antigens.

Sequenced input: PBMCs. This TCR derives from a man aged 25 to 45 in good health and CMV-seronegative. The chain carries TRBV30 and TRBJ1-1, with a possible D match to TRBD1 (5 bases). The CDR3 spells CAWSVKGLNTEAFF. The CDR3 DNA follows: TGTGCCTGGAGTGTGAAGGGGCTGAACACTGAAGCTTTCTTT.